These 5 T cell receptor beta chains share one sample of origin, sequenced in a study of T-cell reconstitution after alpha-beta-depleted transplantation in children. Molecular barcoding with unique molecular identifiers was used for the TCRbeta library. TCRdb itself ran the PCR reads through MiXCR, one entry per CDR3 protein. The table lists 500,000 to 600,000 distinct CDR3 sequences, 32% of them singletons. The sample here was PBMCs from the stem cell graft donor, taken from the stem cell graft. These receptors all stem from a human donor who donated a stem cell graft to a child with aplastic anemia.

V and J are TRBV29-1 and TRBJ2-5, with TRBD2 matching 11 bases. Germline assignment: CDR1 SQVTM and CDR2 ANQGSEA. This CDR3 is built from 15 residues. The V segment lost 3 bases and the J segment 5 bases; nucleotides outside the gene matches: 8. CDR3 amino acids: CSVDELAGVRETQYF. CDR3 bases: TGCAGCGTTGACGAACTAGCGGGAGTTCGGGAGACCCAGTACTTC.

This clonotype was seen a few times. CDR3 sequence: CAISESTVLSTDTQYF. The CDR3 DNA sequence: TGTGCCATCAGTGAGTCGACAGTGCTTAGCACAGATACGCAGTATTTT. V and J are TRBV10-3 and TRBJ2-3; D is perhaps TRBD1 (5 bases). V lost 0 bases to trimming and J lost 0 bases, with 10 bases between them. Germline V gene lookup returns CDR1 ENHRY and CDR2 SYGVKD. The CDR3 contains 16 residues.

This clonotype was counted a few times. This chain joins TRBV30 and TRBJ1-2; no clear D gene. The V gene lost 0 bases and the J gene lost 7 bases, with 15 bases spanning the gap. The CDR3 runs 14 residues. Germline CDR1 GTSNPN, CDR2 SVGIG (reference sequence). Here the CDR3 reads CAWSVRRHWSGYTF. For the CDR3, the DNA is TGTGCCTGGAGTGTACGACGGCACTGGAGTGGCTACACCTTC.

This clonotype was observed once. The chain combines TRBV6-1 with TRBJ2-7, with D possibly being TRBD1 or TRBD2 (5 bases each). The germline V gene has CDR1 MNHNS and CDR2 SASEGT. V shed 11 bases and J shed 3 bases, with 20 bases lying between them. The CDR3 runs to 14 residues. The DNA for the CDR3 is TGTGCCTCCATTGAGGGGACGGGATACTACGAGCAGTACGTC. Protein sequence: CASIEGTGYYEQYV.

This clonotype was seen a handful of times. The chain has TRBV20-1 and TRBJ1-4, with TRBD1 as a possible D gene (6 bases). V was cut by 1 base and J by 8 bases, with 20 bases left in between. This CDR3 is built from 16 residues. Germline loops: CDR1 DFQATT, CDR2 SNEGSKA (reference sequence). The CDR3 bases are TGCAGTGCTAGAGGTCTGAAGTCGGGGGGCGAGGAAAAACTGTTTTTT. It specifies CSARGLKSGGEEKLFF.